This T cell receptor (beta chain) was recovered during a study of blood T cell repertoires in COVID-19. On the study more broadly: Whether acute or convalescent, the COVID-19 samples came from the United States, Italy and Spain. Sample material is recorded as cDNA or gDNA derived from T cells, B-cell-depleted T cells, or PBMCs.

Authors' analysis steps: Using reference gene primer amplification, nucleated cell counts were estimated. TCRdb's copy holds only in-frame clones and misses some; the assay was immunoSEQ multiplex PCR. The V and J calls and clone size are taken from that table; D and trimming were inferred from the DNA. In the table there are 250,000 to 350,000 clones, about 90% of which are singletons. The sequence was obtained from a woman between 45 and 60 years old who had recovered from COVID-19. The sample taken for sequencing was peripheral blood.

The CDR3 DNA reads as TGTGCCAGCAGTTTTTTAGCGGGGGGTACAGATACGCAGTATTTT. This codes for CASSFLAGGTDTQYF. The genes are TRBV28 and TRBJ2-3; TRBD2 matches 10 bases. CDR3 length: 15 amino acids. Looked up from germline, CDR1 is MDHEN and CDR2 is SYDVKM. V lost 3 bases, J lost 3 bases, and 3 bases stayed unmatched.